This passage covers 29 T cell receptor beta chains from one sample sequenced in a study of OX40 agonist ivuxolimab in advanced cancers. The assay was immunoSEQ multiplex PCR, and TCRdb's table has in-frame clones only and misses some. The sample has roughly 64,000 clones; about 85% are singletons. The source material was CD4+ or CD8+ T cells sorted from blood, sampled in a trial of the OX40 agonist ivuxolimab. Every receptor here comes from an adult with an advanced solid tumor such as melanoma, head and neck, liver or kidney cancer.

The chain combines TRBV28 with TRBJ2-1; no definite D call. Trimming removed 2 bases at V and 9 bases at J, with 8 bases between. The CDR3 contains 12 residues. In germline, CDR1 is MDHEN, CDR2 SYDVKM. The CDR3 sequence is CASSLTGGEQFF. CDR3 DNA sequence: TGTGCCAGCAGTTTAACGGGCGGTGAGCAGTTCTTC.

This rearrangement joins TRBV18 to TRBJ1-1, with a weak D call TRBD1 (5 bases). V gave up 3 bases and J gave up 3 bases, with 11 bases separating them. Germline CDR1 and CDR2: KGHSH and LQKENI. The CDR3 length is 14 residues. The DNA of the CDR3 is TGTGCCAGCTCACCCAGGACAATAGACACTGAAGCTTTCTTT. It codes for CASSPRTIDTEAFF.

The chain has TRBV28 and TRBJ2-1; D is unresolved. This CDR3 has 12 amino acids. Germline V gene lookup returns CDR1 MDHEN and CDR2 SYDVKM. Trimming stripped 4 bases from V and 4 bases from J, with 5 bases between. CDR3 nucleotide sequence: TGTGCCAGCAGTTCCCGGTACAATGAGCAGTTCTTC. Its protein product is CASSSRYNEQFF. The full variable domain, its missing parts supplied by reference TRBV28 and TRBJ2-1, is DVKVTQSSRYLVKRTGEKVFLECVQDMDHENMFWYRQDPGLGLRLIYFSYDVKMKEKGDIPEGYSVSREKKERFSLILESASTNQTSMYLCASSSRYNEQFFGPGTRLTVL.

The chain has TRBV28 and TRBJ1-5; D is perhaps TRBD1 (5 bases). CDR1 and CDR2 from the germline V gene are MDHEN and SYDVKM. The CDR3 extends over 14 amino acids. This CDR3 is CAANFGGDGQPQHF. Here the CDR3 DNA reads TGTGCAGCGAACTTCGGGGGGGACGGACAGCCCCAGCATTTT.

The rearrangement uses TRBV28 and TRBJ1-4, with a weak D call TRBD1 (6 bases). Between the trimmed V and J ends, which lost 6 bases and 7 bases, there was a span of 18 bases. The CDR3 contains 15 residues. Germline CDR1 MDHEN, CDR2 SYDVKM. The CDR3 reads CASRELGGRGEKLFF. The CDR3 region has the DNA TGTGCCAGCAGGGAATTGGGGGGCAGGGGTGAAAAACTGTTTTTT.

V gene TRBV18 combines with J gene TRBJ2-3, with TRBD2 matching over 7 bases. V shed 2 bases and J 1 base; nucleotides not matched to a gene: 12. In germline, CDR1 is KGHSH, CDR2 LQKENI. The CDR3 contains 18 residues. The CDR3 nucleotides are TGTGCCAGCTCACCAAAACCCCCTAGCGGTATTGGCACAGATACGCAGTATTTT. Its protein is CASSPKPPSGIGTDTQYF.

This chain uses TRBV5-4 with TRBJ2-2, with 8 bases aligning to TRBD2. The CDR3 totals 16 residues. CDR1 and CDR2 from the germline V gene are SGHNT and YYREEE (reference sequence). Trimming at V came to 4 bases and at J to 0 bases, leaving 5 bases not matched to a gene. The CDR3 loop is CASSPAGGTNTGELFF. DNA for the CDR3: TGTGCCAGCAGCCCGGCGGGGGGCACGAACACCGGGGAGCTGTTTTTT.

The CDR3 DNA follows: TGTGCCAGCAGCTTAGAGAGGGAGGGGACAGATACGCAGTATTTT. It yields the protein CASSLEREGTDTQYF. The gene calls are TRBV11-2 and TRBJ2-3; 7 bases map to TRBD2. V gave up 0 bases and J gave up 3 bases; unmatched junction bases: 3. The CDR3 runs to 15 residues. Germline CDR1 reads SGHAT; CDR2 reads FQNNGV.

This sequence joins TRBV10-2 and TRBJ2-6, with D perhaps matching TRBD1 (7 bases). With 5 bases removed from V and 2 bases from J, the gap between germline ends came to 16 bases. The CDR3 runs to 17 residues. Looked up from germline, CDR1 is WSHSY and CDR2 is SAAADI. Written as DNA, the CDR3 is TGCGCCAGCAGTACCACCACAGGGGAGGCTGGGGCCAACGTCCTGACTTTC. Translation: CASSTTTGEAGANVLTF.

The chain employs TRBV19 and TRBJ2-1, with 9 bases matching TRBD2. The CDR3 runs 15 residues. CDR1 and CDR2 from the germline V gene are LNHDA and SQIVND (reference sequence). J was trimmed by 5 bases and V by 4 bases; bases with no gene match: 6. CDR3 sequence (DNA): TGTGCCAGTAGTACTGTAGCGGGGGCCGACAATGAGCAGTTCTTC. The encoded protein is CASSTVAGADNEQFF.

The chain carries TRBV28 and TRBJ1-5; a weak D match, TRBD1 (5 bases). The germline V gene has CDR1 MDHEN and CDR2 SYDVKM. The length of the CDR3 is 17 residues. With 3 bases removed from V and 0 bases from J, the gap between germline ends came to 15 bases. The CDR3 region is CASSFLQGLYSNQPQHF. CDR3 DNA sequence: TGTGCCAGCAGTTTTCTCCAGGGATTATATAGCAATCAGCCCCAGCATTTT. The whole variable domain, remainder taken from reference TRBV28 and TRBJ1-5, is DVKVTQSSRYLVKRTGEKVFLECVQDMDHENMFWYRQDPGLGLRLIYFSYDVKMKEKGDIPEGYSVSREKKERFSLILESASTNQTSMYLCASSFLQGLYSNQPQHFGDGTRLSIL.

This chain uses TRBV6-5 with TRBJ1-5; D gene ambiguous. The germline V and J ends were trimmed by 7 bases and 0 bases, with 13 bases remaining between them. Germline loops: CDR1 MNHEY, CDR2 SVGAGI. This CDR3 has 15 residues. CDR3 region: CASNTDGYSNQPQHF. In nucleotides, the CDR3 is TGTGCCAGCAACACGGACGGATATAGCAATCAGCCCCAGCATTTT.

The V gene is TRBV2, the J gene TRBJ2-5; 12 nucleotides line up with TRBD2. V was clipped by 4 bases and J by 5 bases; unmatched bases: 11. CDR3 length: 17 residues. Germline CDR1 is SNHLY and CDR2 is FYNNEI. The CDR3 DNA is TGTGCCAGCAGTGCCGGGACTAGCGGGCAAAAAGCGGAGACCCAGTACTTC. Its protein is CASSAGTSGQKAETQYF.

The V and J genes are TRBV5-1 and TRBJ2-5; D might be TRBD2 (6 bases). Looked up from germline, CDR1 is SGHRS and CDR2 is YFSETQ. Trimming stripped 0 bases from V and 5 bases from J, with 14 bases between. This CDR3 is built from 15 residues. CDR3 region: CASSLVGTFRETQYF. The CDR3 DNA sequence: TGCGCCAGCAGCTTGGTGGGGACTTTCCGGGAGACCCAGTACTTC.

The chain is built from TRBV7-9 and TRBJ1-2, with TRBD1 matching over 8 bases. V lost 5 bases to trimming and J lost 2 bases; unmatched junction nucleotides: 7. The CDR3 has 15 residues. Germline CDR1 and CDR2: SEHNR and FQNEAQ (reference sequence). The CDR3, as DNA: TGTGCCAGCAGCCCAAGGACAGGGAACAACTATGGCTACACCTTC. Translating gives CASSPRTGNNYGYTF. Using reference TRBV7-9 and TRBJ1-2 for the parts outside the CDR3, the full variable domain is DTGVSQNPRHKITKRGQNVTFRCDPISEHNRLYWYRQTLGQGPEFLTYFQNEAQLEKSRLLSDRFSAERPKGSFSTLEIQRTEQGDSAMYLCASSPRTGNNYGYTFGSGTRLTVV.

This clone was recorded only once. The chain employs TRBV18 and TRBJ2-7, with 8 bases matching TRBD1. Germline lookup yields CDR1 KGHSH and CDR2 LQKENI. V shed 3 bases, J shed 1 base, and the junction held 2 bases outside the gene matches. The CDR3 consists of 14 residues. CDR3 in amino acids: CASSPDRGSYEQYF. The CDR3 coding sequence is TGTGCCAGCTCACCTGACAGGGGATCCTACGAGCAGTACTTC. Together with reference TRBV18 and TRBJ2-7, the CDR3 gives the full variable domain: NAGVMQNPRHLVRRRGQEARLRCSPMKGHSHVYWYRQLPEEGLKFMVYLQKENIIDESGMPKERFSAEFPKEGPSILRIQQVVRGDSAAYFCASSPDRGSYEQYFGPGTRLTVT.

A few counts support this clone. Additional DNA sequences in this sample encode the identical CDR3. The J gene is TRBJ1-1, the V gene TRBV28; no reliable D call. The germline CDR1 and CDR2 sequences are MDHEN and SYDVKM. Trimming took 6 bases from V and 7 from J, leaving 12 bases between them. The CDR3 covers 12 residues. CDR3 bases: TGTGCCAGCAGCTCCCCGGGATTTGAAGCTTTCTTT. It translates to CASSSPGFEAFF.

The V gene is TRBV30, the J gene TRBJ1-6; 9 nucleotides agree with TRBD1. The CDR3 is made up of 17 amino acids. Per germline, CDR1 GTSNPN and CDR2 SVGIG (reference sequence). J was trimmed by 7 bases and V by 0 bases; bases with no gene match: 10. CDR3 in DNA: TGTGCCTGGAGTGTAGTAGGGACAGGGTTGGAAAATTCACCCCTCCACTTT. Translated, it gives CAWSVVGTGLENSPLHF.

In regard to this clone: This sample includes further DNA sequences coding for the same CDR3. The gene calls are TRBV18 and TRBJ2-6; tentatively, D is TRBD2 (5 bases). CDR3 length: 18 residues. V was shortened by 5 bases and J by 0 bases, with 17 bases between the two germline ends. CDR1 is KGHSH, CDR2 LQKENI, per germline. CDR3: CASSASGSQISGANVLTF. DNA for the CDR3: TGTGCCAGCTCAGCGTCGGGGTCCCAAATCTCTGGGGCCAACGTCCTGACTTTC.

The V gene is TRBV28, the J gene TRBJ1-2, with a possible D match to TRBD1 (5 bases). V shed 9 bases and J shed 6 bases, with 14 bases lying between them. Germline V CDR1 and CDR2: MDHEN, SYDVKM. There are 12 residues in the CDR3. CDR3: CASYGTGDGYTF. Written as DNA, the CDR3 is TGTGCCAGTTACGGAACGGGGGATGGCTACACCTTC.

V is TRBV5-1 and J is TRBJ1-1; no firm D call. Germline CDR1 and CDR2: SGHRS and YFSETQ. Trimming removed 4 bases from V and 1 base from J, with 14 bases in between. CDR3 length: 15 amino acids. CDR3 coding DNA: TGCGCCAGCAGCGCCGAACCCCAGAGGAACACTGAAGCTTTCTTT. This translates into CASSAEPQRNTEAFF.

This clone was seen a single time. This chain links TRBV12-5 with TRBJ2-3; D gene uncertain. The CDR3 runs to 13 residues. Germline V gene sequence: CDR1 LGHNT, CDR2 FRNRAP. The ends were cut back, 5 bases at V and 1 base at J, with 7 bases in the middle. Written as DNA, the CDR3 is TGTGCTAGTGGTGCCTCTCGCACAGATACGCAGTATTTT. Translating gives CASGASRTDTQYF.

This clone was detected once. The J gene is TRBJ2-1, the V gene TRBV5-1; D call uncertain. There are 15 residues in the CDR3. Trimming removed 2 bases from V and 9 bases from J, with 18 bases in between. Germline CDR1 and CDR2: SGHRS and YFSETQ. DNA of the CDR3: TGCGCCAGCAGCTTACAGTTATCCCTCCCGGGTGAGCAGTTCTTC. It codes for CASSLQLSLPGEQFF.

Worth noting for this clone: Its ends do not fully match the called genes, so a read error is possible. Other DNA sequences in this sample translate to the same CDR3. J is TRBJ2-2 and V is TRBV30, with TRBD2 identical over 8 bases. CDR1 is GTSNPN, CDR2 SVGIG, per germline (reference sequence). The CDR3 is made up of 14 amino acids. Here the CDR3 DNA reads TGTGCCTGGAGTGCCGGGGGGGGGACCGGAGAGCTGTTTTTT. Translating gives CAWSAGGGTGELFF.

This chain joins TRBV5-4 and TRBJ2-1, with TRBD2 identical over 11 bases. The CDR3 is 16 residues long. Germline V gives CDR1 SGHNT, CDR2 YYREEE (reference sequence). The V and J ends lost 2 bases and 7 bases, in that order; junction bases with no gene match: 8. CDR3 sequence: CASSFSGRAAGNEQFF. CDR3 in DNA: TGTGCCAGCAGCTTTAGCGGGAGGGCAGCTGGGAATGAGCAGTTCTTC.

The chain joins TRBV5-1 to TRBJ2-7; TRBD2 is a possible D gene (5 bases). There are 15 residues in the CDR3. Trimming took off 3 bases at V and 0 bases at J, with 13 bases between the two ends. CDR1 SGHRS and CDR2 YFSETQ come from the germline V gene. The CDR3 sequence: CASSSLAGSSYEQYF. The CDR3 DNA is TGCGCCAGCAGCTCCCTGGCGGGCAGCTCCTACGAGCAGTACTTC. Supplemented by reference TRBV5-1 and TRBJ2-7, the full variable domain reads KAGVTQTPRYLIKTRGQQVTLSCSPISGHRSVSWYQQTPGQGLQFLFEYFSETQRNKGNFPGRFSGRQFSNSRSEMNVSTLELGDSALYLCASSSLAGSSYEQYFGPGTRLTVT.

This chain uses TRBV9 with TRBJ2-5; possible D gene TRBD1, 6 bases. The CDR3 has 13 amino acids. Looked up from germline, CDR1 is SGDLS and CDR2 is YYNGEE. V lost 3 bases and J 5 bases, leaving 11 bases between the germline ends. CDR3 bases: TGTGCCAGCAGCGGAGGACAGAAGGAGACCCAGTACTTC. Its translation is CASSGGQKETQYF.

The chain has TRBV6-5 and TRBJ2-7; D gene ambiguous. The CDR3 consists of 13 residues. Germline V CDR1 and CDR2: MNHEY, SVGAGI. Deletions cut 6 bases from V and 5 bases from J, with 14 bases between. The DNA for the CDR3 is TGTGCCAGCAGGAGGATGGCAATAAACGAGCAGTACTTC. This sequence encodes CASRRMAINEQYF.

In this sample, this clone turned up once. The genes are TRBV27 and TRBJ2-5; D gene uncertain. The germline V gene has CDR1 MNHEY and CDR2 SMNVEV (reference sequence). With 2 bases removed from V and 1 base from J, the gap between germline ends came to 11 bases. The CDR3 has 15 residues. For the CDR3, the DNA is TGTGCCAGCAGTTTAGGTCCGGGCCCCCAAGAGACCCAGTACTTC. Translation: CASSLGPGPQETQYF.